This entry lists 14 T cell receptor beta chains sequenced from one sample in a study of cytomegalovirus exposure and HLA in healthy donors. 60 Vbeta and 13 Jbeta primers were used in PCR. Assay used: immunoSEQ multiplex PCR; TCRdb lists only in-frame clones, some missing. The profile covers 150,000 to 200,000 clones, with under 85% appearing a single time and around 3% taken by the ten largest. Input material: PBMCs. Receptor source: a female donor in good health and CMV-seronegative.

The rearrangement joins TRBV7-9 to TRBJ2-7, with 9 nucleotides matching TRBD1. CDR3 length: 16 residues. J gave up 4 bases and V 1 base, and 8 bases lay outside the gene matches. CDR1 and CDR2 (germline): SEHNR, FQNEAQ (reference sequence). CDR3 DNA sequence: TGTGCCAGCAGCTTAGGCACTGGACAGGGGAGGTACGAGCAGTACTTC. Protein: CASSLGTGQGRYEQYF.

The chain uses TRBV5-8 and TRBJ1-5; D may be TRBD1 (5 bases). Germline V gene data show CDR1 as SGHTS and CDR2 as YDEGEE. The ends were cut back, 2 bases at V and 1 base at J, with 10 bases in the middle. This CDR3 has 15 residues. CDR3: CASSFREGSNQPQHF. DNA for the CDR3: TGTGCCAGCAGCTTCAGGGAGGGGAGCAATCAGCCCCAGCATTTT.

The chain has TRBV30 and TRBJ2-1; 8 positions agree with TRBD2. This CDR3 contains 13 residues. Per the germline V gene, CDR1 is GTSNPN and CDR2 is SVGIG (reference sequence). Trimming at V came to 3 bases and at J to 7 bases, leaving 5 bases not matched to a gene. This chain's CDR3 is CAWSRLARNEQFF. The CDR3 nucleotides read TGTGCCTGGAGCCGACTAGCGAGGAATGAGCAGTTCTTC.

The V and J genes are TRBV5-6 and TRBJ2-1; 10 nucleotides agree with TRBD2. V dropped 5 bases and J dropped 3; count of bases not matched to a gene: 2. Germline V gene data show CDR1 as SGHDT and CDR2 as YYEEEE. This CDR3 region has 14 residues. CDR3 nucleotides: TGTGCCAGCAGTGGGACTAGCGACTACAATGAGCAGTTCTTC. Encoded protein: CASSGTSDYNEQFF.

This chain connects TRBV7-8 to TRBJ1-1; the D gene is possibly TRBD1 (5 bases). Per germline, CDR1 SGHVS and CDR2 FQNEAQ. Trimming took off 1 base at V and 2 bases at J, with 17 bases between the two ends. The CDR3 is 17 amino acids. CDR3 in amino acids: CASSLGVGGAFNTEAFF. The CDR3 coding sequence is TGTGCCAGCAGCTTAGGGGTTGGCGGGGCTTTCAACACTGAAGCTTTCTTT. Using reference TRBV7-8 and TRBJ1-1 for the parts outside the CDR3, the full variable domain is GAGVSQSPRYKVAKRGQDVALRCDPISGHVSLFWYQQALGQGPEFLTYFQNEAQLDKSGLPSDRFFAERPEGSVSTLKIQRTQQEDSAVYLCASSLGVGGAFNTEAFFGQGTRLTVV.

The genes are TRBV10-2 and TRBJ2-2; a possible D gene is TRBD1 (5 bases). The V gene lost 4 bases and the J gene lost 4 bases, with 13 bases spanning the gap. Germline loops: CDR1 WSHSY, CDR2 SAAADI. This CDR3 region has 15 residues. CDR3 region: CASSGSLQGTGELFF. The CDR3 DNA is TGCGCCAGCAGTGGTAGTCTTCAGGGCACCGGGGAGCTGTTTTTT.

CDR3 coding DNA: TGTGCCGGAGGCGGGAGTTCTGGTGAGCAGTTCTTC. Protein sequence: CAGGGSSGEQFF. The V and J genes are TRBV28 and TRBJ2-1; 7 positions agree with TRBD2. The J segment lost 9 bases and the V segment lost 11 bases, leaving 10 bases of the junction unmatched. The CDR3 runs to 12 residues. Germline V gene data show CDR1 as MDHEN and CDR2 as SYDVKM.

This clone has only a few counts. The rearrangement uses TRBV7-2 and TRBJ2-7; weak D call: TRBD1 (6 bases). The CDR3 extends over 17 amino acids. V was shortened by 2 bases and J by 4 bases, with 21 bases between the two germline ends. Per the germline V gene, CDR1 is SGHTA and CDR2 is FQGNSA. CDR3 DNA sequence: TGTGCCAGCAGCTTACGCCCCCCCCGGGCCCAGGGGTACGAGCAGTACTTC. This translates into CASSLRPPRAQGYEQYF. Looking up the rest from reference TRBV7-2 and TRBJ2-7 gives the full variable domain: GAGVSQSPSNKVTEKGKDVELRCDPISGHTALYWYRQSLGQGLEFLIYFQGNSAPDKSGLPSDRFSAERTGGSVSTLTIQRTQQEDSAVYLCASSLRPPRAQGYEQYFGPGTRLTVT.

CDR3 protein: CASSTSSGRVYEQFF. DNA of the CDR3: TGTGCCAGCAGCACATCTAGCGGGAGGGTCTATGAGCAGTTCTTC. The chain has TRBV21-1 and TRBJ2-1; TRBD2, the D gene given by the table, was not confirmed from the DNA. TRBV21-1 corresponds to a pseudogene. The CDR3 spans 15 residues.

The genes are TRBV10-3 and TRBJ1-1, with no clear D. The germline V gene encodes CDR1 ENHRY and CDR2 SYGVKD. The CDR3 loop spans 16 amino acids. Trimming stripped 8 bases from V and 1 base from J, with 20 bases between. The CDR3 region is CAIAKPEDRENTEAFF. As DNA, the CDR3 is TGTGCCATCGCAAAGCCGGAGGATCGAGAGAACACTGAAGCTTTCTTT.

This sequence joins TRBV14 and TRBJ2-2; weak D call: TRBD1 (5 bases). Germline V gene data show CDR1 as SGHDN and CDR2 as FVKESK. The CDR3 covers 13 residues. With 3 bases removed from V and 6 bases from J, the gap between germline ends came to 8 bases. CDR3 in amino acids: CASSQGRSGELFF. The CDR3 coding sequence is TGTGCCAGCAGCCAGGGGCGTTCCGGGGAGCTGTTTTTT.

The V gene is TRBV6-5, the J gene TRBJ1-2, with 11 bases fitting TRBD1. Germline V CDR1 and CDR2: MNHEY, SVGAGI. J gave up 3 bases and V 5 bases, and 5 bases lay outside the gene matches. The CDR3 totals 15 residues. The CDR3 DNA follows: TGTGCCAGCAGTGCGGGACAGGGGGGCGACTATGGCTACACCTTC. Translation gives CASSAGQGGDYGYTF.

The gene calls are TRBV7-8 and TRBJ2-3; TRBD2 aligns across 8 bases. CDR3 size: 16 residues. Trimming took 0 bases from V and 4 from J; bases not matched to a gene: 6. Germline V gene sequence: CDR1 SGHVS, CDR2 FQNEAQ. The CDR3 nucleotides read TGTGCCAGCAGCTTAGCTGGAGCGGGGGTACCAGATACGCAGTATTTT. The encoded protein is CASSLAGAGVPDTQYF.

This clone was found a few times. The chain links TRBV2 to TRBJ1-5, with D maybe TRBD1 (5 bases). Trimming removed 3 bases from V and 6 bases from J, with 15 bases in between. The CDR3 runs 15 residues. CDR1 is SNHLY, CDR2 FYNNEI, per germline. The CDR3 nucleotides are TGTGCCAGCAGTGATTCCGACAGTAGATCTCAGCCCCAGCATTTT. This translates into CASSDSDSRSQPQHF.